This TCR beta chain was captured in a study of blood T cell repertoires in COVID-19. Original handling: By means of reference gene primer amplification, nucleated cell counts were estimated. The protocol was immunoSEQ multiplex PCR, while the TCRdb copy is restricted to in-frame clones and leaves out a portion. D and trimming were read from the DNA, whereas the V and J calls and clone size are those reported in that table. The sample lists 130,000 to 150,000 clones; around nine tenths were seen once. This sequence was found in a woman between 50 and 59 years old with acute or convalescent COVID-19. The specimen was peripheral blood.

CDR3 DNA sequence: TGCGCCAGCAGCACGGACAGGCGAGGGTTGGCCACTGAAGCTTTCTTT. Amino acid sequence: CASSTDRRGLATEAFF. The J gene is TRBJ1-1, the V gene TRBV5-1; 7 bases agree with TRBD1. Per the germline V gene, CDR1 is SGHRS and CDR2 is YFSETQ. The CDR3 is made up of 16 amino acids. V shed 4 bases and J 4 bases; nucleotides not matched to a gene: 13.